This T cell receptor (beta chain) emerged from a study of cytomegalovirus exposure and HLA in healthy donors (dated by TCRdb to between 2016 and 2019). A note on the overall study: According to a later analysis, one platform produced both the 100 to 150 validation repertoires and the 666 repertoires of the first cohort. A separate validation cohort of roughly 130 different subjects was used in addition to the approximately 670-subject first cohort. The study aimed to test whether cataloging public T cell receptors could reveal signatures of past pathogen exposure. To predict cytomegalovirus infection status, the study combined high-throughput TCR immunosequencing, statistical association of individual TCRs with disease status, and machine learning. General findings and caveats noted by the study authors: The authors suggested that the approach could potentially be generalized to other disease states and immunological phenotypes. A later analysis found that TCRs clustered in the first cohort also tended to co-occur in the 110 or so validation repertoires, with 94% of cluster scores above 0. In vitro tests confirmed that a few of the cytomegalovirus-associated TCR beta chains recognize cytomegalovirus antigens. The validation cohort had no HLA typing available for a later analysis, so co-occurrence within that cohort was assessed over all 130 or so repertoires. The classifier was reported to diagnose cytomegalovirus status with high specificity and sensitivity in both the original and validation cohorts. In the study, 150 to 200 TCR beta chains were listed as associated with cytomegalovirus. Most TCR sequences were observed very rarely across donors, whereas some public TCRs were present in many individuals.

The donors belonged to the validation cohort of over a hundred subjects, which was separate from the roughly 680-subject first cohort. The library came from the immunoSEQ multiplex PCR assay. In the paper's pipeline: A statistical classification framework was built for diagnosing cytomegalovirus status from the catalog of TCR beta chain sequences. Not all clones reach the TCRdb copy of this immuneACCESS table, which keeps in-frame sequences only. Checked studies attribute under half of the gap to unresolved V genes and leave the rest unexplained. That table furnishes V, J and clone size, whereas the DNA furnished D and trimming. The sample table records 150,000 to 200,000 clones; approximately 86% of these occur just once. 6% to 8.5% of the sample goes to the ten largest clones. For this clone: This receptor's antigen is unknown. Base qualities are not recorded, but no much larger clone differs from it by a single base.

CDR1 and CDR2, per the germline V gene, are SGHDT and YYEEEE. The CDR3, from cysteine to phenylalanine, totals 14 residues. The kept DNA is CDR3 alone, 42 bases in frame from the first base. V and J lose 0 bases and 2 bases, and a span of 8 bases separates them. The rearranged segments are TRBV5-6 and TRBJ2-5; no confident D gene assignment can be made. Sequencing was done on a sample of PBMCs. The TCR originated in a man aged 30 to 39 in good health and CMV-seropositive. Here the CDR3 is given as CASSLAFLQETQYF. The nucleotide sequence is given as TGTGCCAGCAGCTTGGCCTTCCTACAAGAGACCCAGTACTTC. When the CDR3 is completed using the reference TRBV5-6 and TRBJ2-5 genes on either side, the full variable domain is DAGVTQSPTHLIKTRGQQVTLRCSPKSGHDTVSWYQQALGQGPQFIFQYYEEEERQRGNFPDRFSGHQFPNYSSELNVNALLLGDSALYLCASSLAFLQETQYFGPGTRLLVL.